Below, 29 T cell receptor beta chains from the same sample are listed, as sequenced in a study of neurological immune-mediated disorders. The time point: technical triplicate 1. TCRdb re-called the 5' RACE reads through MiXCR, storing one row per CDR3 protein. The sample records fewer than 45,000 distinct CDR3 sequences, more than 9.5% being singletons. The sequenced sample consisted of PBMCs. The receptor source for this set is a man between 60 and 70 years old with HTLV-1-associated myelopathy (HAM/TSP).

This clonotype was detected many times. The chain joins TRBV20-1 to TRBJ2-1; TRBD2 agrees at 7 bases. The J segment lost 4 bases and the V segment lost 4 bases, leaving 4 bases of the junction unmatched. The CDR3 has 13 amino acids. Per the germline V gene, CDR1 is DFQATT and CDR2 is SNEGSKA (reference sequence). The CDR3 DNA follows: TGCAGTGCTACGGCGGGAGTGTACAATGAGCAGTTCTTC. This gives the protein CSATAGVYNEQFF.

There are many counts of this clonotype. The chain carries TRBV7-9 and TRBJ2-5, with D possibly matching TRBD2 (5 bases). From germline, CDR1 is SEHNR and CDR2 FQNEAQ (reference sequence). V lost 3 bases to trimming and J lost 7 bases, with 9 bases between them. CDR3 length equals 12 residues. CDR3: CASSFVSGTQYF. DNA of the CDR3: TGTGCCAGCAGCTTTGTCAGCGGGACCCAGTACTTC.

This clonotype was recorded at least ten times. The chain recombines TRBV4-1 with TRBJ2-2; D perhaps matches TRBD1 (5 bases). The CDR3 runs 18 residues. V lost 0 bases, J lost 2 bases, and 16 bases lay in between. Germline assignment: CDR1 MGHRA and CDR2 YSYEKL. CDR3 residues: CASSQEGSGSTNTGELFF. The CDR3 DNA follows: TGCGCCAGCAGCCAAGAAGGCTCAGGGTCCACCAACACCGGGGAGCTGTTTTTT.

Worth noting for this clonotype: One end of the junction is discordant with germline, which a read error may explain. J is TRBJ2-5 and V is TRBV24-1; D is undetermined. Germline values: CDR1 KGHDR, CDR2 SFDVKD. This CDR3 has 15 amino acids. The CDR3 DNA follows: TGTGCAACCAGTGATACGACGGACCTCCAAGAGACCCAGTACTTC. Translated: CATSDTTDLQETQYF.

This clonotype is labeled medium-sized (0.01 to 0.1%). The chain combines TRBV2 with TRBJ1-1; D is ambiguous. V gave up 7 bases and J gave up 1 base, with 7 bases separating them. Per the germline V gene, CDR1 is SNHLY and CDR2 is FYNNEI. The CDR3 spans 12 residues. The CDR3 DNA follows: TGTGCCAGCACAGTCTCGAACACTGAAGCTTTCTTT. Protein product: CASTVSNTEAFF.

This clonotype was detected a few times. The DNA of the CDR3 is TGTGCCAGCAGCTTAGATATTAGCGGGACAGGGATGGAGACCCAGTACTTC. Amino acid sequence: CASSLDISGTGMETQYF. The chain couples TRBV11-2 to TRBJ2-5; the D gene is possibly TRBD1 (9 bases). The V gene's germline CDR1 is SGHAT and CDR2 FQNNGV. The germline V and J ends were trimmed by 0 bases and 5 bases, with 19 bases remaining between them. The CDR3 runs to 17 residues.

In this sample, this clonotype turned up many times. This chain connects TRBV28 to TRBJ1-6; 7 nucleotides align to TRBD1. With V trimmed by 1 base and J by 10 bases, 7 bases remained unmatched. Germline CDR1 and CDR2: MDHEN and SYDVKM. The CDR3 covers 15 residues. The CDR3 bases are TGTGCCAGCAGTTTATTGCAGGGGGACCAATCACCCCTCCACTTT. Protein: CASSLLQGDQSPLHF.

This clonotype has ten or more counts. The chain combines TRBV2 with TRBJ2-2; D might be TRBD1 or TRBD2, each matching 5 bases. This CDR3 is built from 12 residues. V lost 10 bases, J lost 3 bases, and 9 bases lay in between. Looked up from germline, CDR1 is SNHLY and CDR2 is FYNNEI. DNA for the CDR3: TGTGCCACTCGGGACGACACCGGGGAGCTGTTTTTT. Encoded protein: CATRDDTGELFF. The full variable domain, its missing parts supplied by reference TRBV2 and TRBJ2-2, is EPEVTQTPSHQVTQMGQEVILRCVPISNHLYFYWYRQILGQKVEFLVSFYNNEISEKSEIFDDQFSVERPDGSNFTLKIRSTKLEDSAMYFCATRDDTGELFFGEGSRLTVL.

This clonotype has at least ten counts. The rearrangement joins TRBV28 to TRBJ1-5, with TRBD1 matching 7 bases. Per the germline V gene, CDR1 is MDHEN and CDR2 is SYDVKM. The CDR3 sequence is 16 residues long. J gave up 3 bases and V 4 bases, and 9 bases lay outside the gene matches. The CDR3 spells CASSSNRDSLNQPQHF. CDR3 DNA sequence: TGTGCCAGCAGTTCAAACCGGGACAGCCTCAATCAGCCCCAGCATTTT.

This clonotype was seen ten or more times. The CDR3 coding sequence is TGCAGTGCCTCGGCCCGAAATGAAAAACTGTTTTTT. Translating it yields CSASARNEKLFF. The J gene is TRBJ1-4, the V gene TRBV20-1; D unclear. Germline assignment: CDR1 DFQATT and CDR2 SNEGSKA (reference sequence). This CDR3 is built from 12 residues. Trimming took off 6 bases at V and 5 bases at J, with 10 bases between the two ends.

This clonotype was seen ten or more times. The CDR3 sequence: CASSTGLAGGYNEQFF. As DNA, the CDR3 is TGCGCCAGCAGCACTGGACTAGCGGGAGGCTACAATGAGCAGTTCTTC. This sequence joins TRBV5-1 and TRBJ2-1, with 14 bases that match TRBD2. J gave up 3 bases and V 4 bases, and 3 bases lay outside the gene matches. The CDR3 extends over 16 amino acids. Germline V CDR1 and CDR2: SGHRS, YFSETQ.

The table lists this clonotype with many counts. V is TRBV25-1 and J is TRBJ2-5, with D possibly being TRBD1 (6 bases). V was pared by 5 bases and J by 1 base, with 17 bases between. Germline CDR1 MGHDK, CDR2 SYGVNS. This CDR3 is built from 16 residues. CDR3 loop: CASSSIRDILQETQYF. The CDR3 DNA is TGTGCCAGCAGTTCCATCCGGGACATACTCCAAGAGACCCAGTACTTC. Full variable domain (rest looked up from reference TRBV25-1 and TRBJ2-5): EADIYQTPRYLVIGTGKKITLECSQTMGHDKMYWYQQDPGMELHLIHYSYGVNSTEKGDLSSESTVSRIRTEHFPLTLESARPSHTSQYLCASSSIRDILQETQYFGPGTRLLVL.

This clonotype was counted at least ten times. The genes are TRBV10-3 and TRBJ2-1; D remains unclear. Per germline, CDR1 ENHRY and CDR2 SYGVKD. The CDR3 extends over 11 amino acids. V was shortened by 7 bases and J by 2 bases, with 3 bases between the two germline ends. The CDR3 loop is CAIKTYNEQFF. The CDR3 coding sequence is TGTGCCATCAAGACCTACAATGAGCAGTTCTTC.

The sample holds many counts of this clonotype. The V and J genes are TRBV20-1 and TRBJ2-7; 9 bases are a match to TRBD2. With 0 bases clipped from V and 2 bases from J, the junction kept 11 bases outside the gene matches. CDR1 is DFQATT, CDR2 SNEGSKA, per germline (reference sequence). This CDR3 spans 17 amino acids. The CDR3 loop reads CSARDASGRPSPYEQYF. As DNA, the CDR3 is TGCAGTGCTAGAGATGCGAGCGGGAGGCCAAGTCCCTACGAGCAGTACTTC.

This clonotype was counted at least ten times. This chain links TRBV5-5 with TRBJ2-7; TRBD2 matches at 8 bases. Trimming took 4 bases from V and 2 from J; bases not matched to a gene: 14. Looked up from germline, CDR1 is SGHKS and CDR2 is YYEKEE (reference sequence). The CDR3 runs 17 residues. The CDR3 bases are TGTGCCAGCAGCACCATCCGAGTCGGGGGGGCTACCTACGAGCAGTACTTC. Amino acid sequence: CASSTIRVGGATYEQYF.

This clonotype was observed many times. V gene TRBV20-1 combines with J gene TRBJ1-4; D is uncertain. The CDR3 is made up of 12 amino acids. V dropped 0 bases and J dropped 8 bases, with 7 bases sitting between them. Germline V gene sequence: CDR1 DFQATT, CDR2 SNEGSKA (reference sequence). Written as DNA, the CDR3 is TGCAGTGCTAGAGAAATGGCAGAAAAACTGTTTTTT. Translated, it gives CSAREMAEKLFF.

Ten or more counts support this clonotype. The chain carries TRBV7-2 and TRBJ2-7, with 7 bases fitting TRBD2. V was pared by 5 bases and J by 3 bases, with 10 bases of the junction left unmatched. This CDR3 comprises 15 residues. Germline CDR1 and CDR2: SGHTA and FQGNSA. The CDR3 coding sequence is TGTGCCAGCAGCCGAGCGGGACTCCTCAACTACGAGCAGTACTTC. This translates into CASSRAGLLNYEQYF. The variable domain in full, with the rest retrieved from reference TRBV7-2 and TRBJ2-7, is GAGVSQSPSNKVTEKGKDVELRCDPISGHTALYWYRQSLGQGLEFLIYFQGNSAPDKSGLPSDRFSAERTGGSVSTLTIQRTQQEDSAVYLCASSRAGLLNYEQYFGPGTRLTVT.

This clonotype has at least ten counts. The chain joins TRBV5-6 to TRBJ2-4; perhaps D is TRBD1 or TRBD2 (5 bases each). CDR1 is SGHDT, CDR2 YYEEEE, per germline. There are 13 residues in the CDR3. V lost 4 bases, J lost 4 bases, and 9 bases lay in between. The CDR3 loop reads CASSPGRKNIQYF. As DNA, the CDR3 is TGTGCCAGCAGCCCGGGACGGAAAAACATTCAGTACTTC.

This clonotype was seen at least ten times. V gene TRBV20-1 combines with J gene TRBJ2-1; D unclear. Trimming stripped 4 bases from V and 4 bases from J, with 14 bases between. CDR1 is DFQATT, CDR2 SNEGSKA, per germline (reference sequence). The CDR3 sequence is 14 residues long. The CDR3 DNA follows: TGCAGTGCTAAGGCTGTGGCCCTTTACAATGAGCAGTTCTTC. Its protein is CSAKAVALYNEQFF.

The V and J genes are TRBV11-2 and TRBJ2-2; the D gene is possibly TRBD1 (5 bases). The germline V gene has CDR1 SGHAT and CDR2 FQNNGV. CDR3 length: 17 amino acids. The V gene lost 5 bases and the J gene lost 11 bases, with 27 bases spanning the gap. The chain's CDR3 is CASSLPGRRQKGCELFF. The CDR3 coding sequence is TGTGCCAGCAGCCTCCCCGGGCGAAGACAGAAGGGCTGTGAGCTGTTTTTT.

The V gene is TRBV11-2, the J gene TRBJ2-3; no reliable D call. The CDR3 loop spans 13 amino acids. Germline V gene data show CDR1 as SGHAT and CDR2 as FQNNGV. V was clipped by 0 bases and J by 6 bases, with 7 bases between them. CDR3 loop: CASSLDLGDTQYF. CDR3 DNA sequence: TGTGCCAGCAGCTTAGATCTTGGGGATACGCAGTATTTT.

About this clonotype: An end of the junction does not agree with germline; a read error may underlie this. The chain links TRBV4-1 to TRBJ2-6; 10 nucleotides line up with TRBD2. The CDR3 covers 20 residues. Germline-derived CDR1 and CDR2 are MGHRA and YSYEKL. CDR3 nucleotides: TGCGCCAGCAGCCAAGGGACTAGCGGATATCCTACCTCTGGAGCCAACGACCTGACTTTC. Its protein product is CASSQGTSGYPTSGANDLTF.

This clonotype was detected many times. The junction differs from germline at one of its ends, possibly a read error. The chain uses TRBV12-3 or TRBV12-4 and TRBJ2-1; 12 bases are shared with TRBD2. This CDR3 has 18 amino acids. The chain's CDR3 is CASSSRMTSGSLSSEHFF. The CDR3 DNA sequence: TGTGCCAGCAGTTCCCGTATGACTAGCGGGAGCCTTAGTTCTGAGCACTTCTTC.

This clonotype occurred many times. V and J are TRBV5-1 and TRBJ2-7, with D perhaps matching TRBD1 or TRBD2 (5 bases each). This CDR3 is built from 12 residues. Trimming pared 5 bases from V and 3 bases from J, leaving 9 bases between. Germline V CDR1 and CDR2: SGHRS, YFSETQ. The CDR3 DNA sequence: TGCGCCAGCAGGCAGGGAGACTACGAGCAGTACTTC. Encoded protein: CASRQGDYEQYF.

This clonotype occurred many times. The rearrangement uses TRBV28 and TRBJ1-5; D gene ambiguous. CDR1 MDHEN and CDR2 SYDVKM come from the germline V gene. The V and J ends lost 3 bases and 0 bases respectively, with 12 bases between them. The CDR3 spans 16 residues. The CDR3: CASSFPRSLSNQPQHF. Here the CDR3 DNA reads TGTGCCAGCAGTTTCCCGCGAAGCCTTAGCAATCAGCCCCAGCATTTT.

Many counts were recorded for this clonotype. The V call is TRBV15, the J call TRBJ1-4; the D is unclear. The CDR3 is made up of 14 amino acids. The V gene lost 0 bases and the J gene lost 11 bases, with 13 bases spanning the gap. Germline CDR1 and CDR2: LNHNV and YYDKDF (reference sequence). The DNA of the CDR3 is TGTGCCACCAGCAGAGATAATGGATTCTCGAAACTGTTTTTT. Translating it yields CATSRDNGFSKLFF.

This clonotype was counted ten times or more. The rearrangement joins TRBV20-1 to TRBJ2-3, with 13 positions matching TRBD2. Germline CDR1 and CDR2: DFQATT and SNEGSKA (reference sequence). The ends lost 4 bases at V and 0 bases at J; junction bases unmatched: 7. The CDR3 covers 17 residues. CDR3 region: CSATGTGLAGSTDTQYF. CDR3 nucleotide sequence: TGCAGTGCTACCGGGACGGGACTAGCGGGGAGCACAGATACGCAGTATTTT.

Comment on this clonotype: At one boundary the junction diverges from the germline segment, which might be a read error. The V call is TRBV5-1, the J call TRBJ1-1, with D hard to call. The CDR3 extends over 15 amino acids. Germline V gene lookup returns CDR1 SGHRS and CDR2 YFSETQ. In nucleotides, the CDR3 is TGCGCCAGCAGCTTGGCCGTATTCATGAACACTGAATCTTTCTTT. As protein: CASSLAVFMNTESFF.

This clonotype was seen repeatedly, ten times or more. This sequence joins TRBV5-1 and TRBJ1-3; D is unresolved. The germline V gene has CDR1 SGHRS and CDR2 YFSETQ. This CDR3 is built from 15 residues. Deletions cut 5 bases from V and 0 bases from J, with 12 bases between. CDR3 residues: CASREALSSGNTIYF. The CDR3, as DNA: TGCGCCAGCAGGGAAGCGCTATCCTCTGGAAACACCATATATTTT. The full variable domain, rest sourced from reference TRBV5-1 and TRBJ1-3, is KAGVTQTPRYLIKTRGQQVTLSCSPISGHRSVSWYQQTPGQGLQFLFEYFSETQRNKGNFPGRFSGRQFSNSRSEMNVSTLELGDSALYLCASREALSSGNTIYFGEGSWLTVV.